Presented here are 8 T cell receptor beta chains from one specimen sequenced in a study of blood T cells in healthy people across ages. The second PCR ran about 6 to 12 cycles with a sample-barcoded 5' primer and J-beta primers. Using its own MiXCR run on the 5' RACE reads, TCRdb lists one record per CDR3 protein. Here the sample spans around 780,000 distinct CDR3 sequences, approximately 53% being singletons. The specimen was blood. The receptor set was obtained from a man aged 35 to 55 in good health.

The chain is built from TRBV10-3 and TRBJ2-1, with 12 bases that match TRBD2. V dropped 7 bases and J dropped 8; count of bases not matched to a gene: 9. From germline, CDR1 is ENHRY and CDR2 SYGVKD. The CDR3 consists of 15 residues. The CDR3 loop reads CAIKATSGGIDEQFF. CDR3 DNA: TGTGCCATCAAAGCGACTAGCGGGGGTATCGATGAGCAGTTCTTC.

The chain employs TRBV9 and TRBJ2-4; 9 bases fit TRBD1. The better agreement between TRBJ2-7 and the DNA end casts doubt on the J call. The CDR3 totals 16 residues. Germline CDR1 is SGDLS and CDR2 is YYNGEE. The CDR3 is CASSVGGDRAPYEQYF. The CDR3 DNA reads TGTGCCAGCAGCGTAGGTGGGGACAGGGCACCCTACGAGCAGTACTTC.

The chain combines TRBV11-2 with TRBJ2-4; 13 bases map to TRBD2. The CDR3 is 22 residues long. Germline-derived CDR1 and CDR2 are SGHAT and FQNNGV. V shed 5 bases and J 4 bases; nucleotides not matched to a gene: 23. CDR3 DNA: TGTGCCAGCAGCCCCCGGGGGAGGACTAGCGGGAGCTTGACTATTCTAAAAAACATTCAGTACTTC. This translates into CASSPRGRTSGSLTILKNIQYF.

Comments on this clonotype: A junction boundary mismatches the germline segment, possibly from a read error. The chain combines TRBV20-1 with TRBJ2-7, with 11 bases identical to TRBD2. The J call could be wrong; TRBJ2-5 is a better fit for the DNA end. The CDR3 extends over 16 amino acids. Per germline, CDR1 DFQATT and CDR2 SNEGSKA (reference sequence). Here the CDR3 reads CGARGPGTSGGGTQYF. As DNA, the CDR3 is TGCGGTGCTAGAGGTCCCGGGACTAGCGGAGGGGGGACCCAGTACTTC.

The CDR3 reads CASSQDRRELGSPLHF. DNA of the CDR3: TGTGCCAGCAGCCAAGATAGAAGGGAACTCGGTTCACCCCTCCACTTT. This chain joins TRBV14 and TRBJ1-6; D gene uncertain. This CDR3 spans 16 amino acids. Trimming cost V 0 bases and J 9 bases, with 15 bases left between them. The V gene's germline CDR1 is SGHDN and CDR2 FVKESK.

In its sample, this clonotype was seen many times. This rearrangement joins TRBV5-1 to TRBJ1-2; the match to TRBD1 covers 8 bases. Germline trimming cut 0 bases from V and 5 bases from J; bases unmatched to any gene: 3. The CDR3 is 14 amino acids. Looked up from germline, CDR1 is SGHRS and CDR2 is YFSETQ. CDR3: CASSLGDRFYGYTF. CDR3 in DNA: TGCGCCAGCAGCTTGGGGGACAGGTTTTATGGCTACACCTTC.

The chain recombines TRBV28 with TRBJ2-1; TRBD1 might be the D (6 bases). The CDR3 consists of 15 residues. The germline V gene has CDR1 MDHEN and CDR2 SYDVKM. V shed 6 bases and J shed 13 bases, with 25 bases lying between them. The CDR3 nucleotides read TGTGCCAGCAGACTAAGACCGGGACAACCCATCGTACAGTTCTTC. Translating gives CASRLRPGQPIVQFF.

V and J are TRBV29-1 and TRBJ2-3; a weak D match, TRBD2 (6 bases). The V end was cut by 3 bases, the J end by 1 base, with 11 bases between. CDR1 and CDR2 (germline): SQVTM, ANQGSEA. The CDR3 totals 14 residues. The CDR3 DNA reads TGCAGCGTTGACCGGGGAGGTGGCACAGATACGCAGTATTTT. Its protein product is CSVDRGGGTDTQYF.